This T cell receptor beta chain was profiled in a study of OX40 agonist ivuxolimab in advanced cancers. As for the study more broadly: Ivuxolimab was a fully human IgG2 agonistic monoclonal antibody targeting the costimulatory receptor OX40 (CD134). The paper reports the monotherapy dose-escalation portion (N of about 51 patients) of the phase I ivuxolimab trial. Intravenous ivuxolimab was administered to patients every 2 weeks at six dose levels: 0.01, 0.1, 0.3, 1.5, 3 and 10 mg/kg. In the dose-escalation cohort, 82.7% of patients were male, and the mean age was approximately 55 years, with a range of 23 to 79. Patients were allowed to have had prior anti-PD-1, anti-PD-L1 or anti-CTLA-4 therapy, and roughly two fifths of the dose-escalation patients had been treated with checkpoint inhibitors. Among the approximately 50 dose-escalation patients, some 20 had hepatocellular carcinoma, roughly 15 melanoma, 9 renal cell carcinoma and 9 head and neck cancer. The purpose of peripheral TCRbeta sequencing was to test whether ivuxolimab changed TCR sequence diversity and led to clonal T-cell expansion. Partial responses occurred in three dose-escalation patients: two with cutaneous melanoma and one with hepatocellular carcinoma. The study at large found these results: After ivuxolimab, more expanded clones were found on average in CD8+ T cells than in CD4+ T cells. The antigen specificity of the clonally expanded peripheral T cells was not determined. In the 0.1-3.0 mg/kg groups, partial responders were among the patients with the lowest normalized peripheral clonal expansion, particularly in CD8+ T cells. Low levels of normalized T-cell clonal expansion were also seen in some nonresponding patients. Clonal expansion of both CD4+ and CD8+ blood T cells was observed from baseline to week 6 at doses 0.1 to 3.0 mg/kg.

To sequence the TCRbeta CDR3 region, genomic DNA was isolated from the sorted cells. TCRbeta CDR3 regions were sequenced using the immunoSEQ Assay. Drawn from immuneACCESS, this table holds only the in-frame rearrangements with V and J called that TCRdb kept. Clones are partly lost; checked studies trace under half to an unresolved V gene and leave the rest unexplained. This sample lists roughly 90,000 clones; approximately 90% were detected once. Less than 0.35% of the sample goes to the ten largest clones. Concerning this clone: Its antigen target is currently unknown. No per-base quality is available; no much larger clone lies one base away.

Patients with autoimmune disease history or receiving systemic immunosuppression were excluded from the trial. Peripheral blood for TCR sequencing was drawn from every dose cohort at baseline, at cycle 4 day 1 and at cycle 7 day 1. Samples were obtained from an open-label, multicenter, first-in-human phase I dose-escalation trial of ivuxolimab. Adults with locally advanced or metastatic melanoma, renal cell carcinoma, hepatocellular carcinoma or head and neck squamous cell carcinoma were enrolled in the trial. Before TCR sequencing, CD4+ T cells and CD8+ T cells were sorted from peripheral blood as separate populations. Sequences were derived from CD4+ or CD8+ T cells sorted from blood, sampled in a trial of the OX40 agonist ivuxolimab. This TCR was recovered from an adult with an advanced solid tumor such as melanoma, head and neck, liver or kidney cancer.

The bases read TGTGCCAGCTCACCGCGGGACAGTCGCACAGATACGCAGTATTTT. This is translated as CASSPRDSRTDTQYF. This chain joins TRBV18 to TRBJ2-3; possibly the D gene is TRBD1, per 7 matching bases. From the cysteine up to the phenylalanine, the CDR3 has a length of 15 residues. Of the read, only the CDR3 DNA is kept; its 45 bases are in frame from base 1. The germline V gene specifies KGHSH as CDR1 and LQKENI as CDR2. Between the V and J ends, shortened by 3 bases and 1 base respectively, the junction contains 11 bases.